The 15 T cell receptor beta chains below all came from one sample that was sequenced in a study of monozygotic twins with inflammatory bowel disease. TCRdb reprocessed the 5' RACE reads, keeping one entry per CDR3 protein, no DNA. The listing records some 450,000 distinct CDR3 sequences. The sequenced sample was blood. Receptors were obtained from a human donor with ulcerative colitis or Crohn's disease, or a healthy co-twin of an affected twin (not recorded which).

The gene calls are TRBV29-1 and TRBJ1-2. The CDR3 is 13 residues long. Germline V gene sequence: CDR1 SQVTM, CDR2 ANQGSEA. CDR3 amino acids: CSVEGGSGYGYTF.

The genes are TRBV5-1 and TRBJ2-7; no DNA is available, so the TRBD1 call from TCRdb remains unchecked. The germline V gene has CDR1 SGHRS and CDR2 YFSETQ. The CDR3 sequence is 15 residues long. This CDR3 is CASSLVPGTSYEQYF.

The chain carries TRBV7-3 and TRBJ2-2; TCRdb indicates TRBD2, and absent DNA this call remains unverified. Germline V lookup: CDR1 SGHTA, CDR2 FQGTGA. The CDR3 is 16 amino acids. CDR3 region: CASSLTGKGGTGELFF.

The rearrangement uses TRBV7-2 and TRBJ2-7; absent DNA, TCRdb's TRBD2 call cannot be checked. The CDR3 spans 14 residues. Germline CDR1 is SGHTA and CDR2 is FQGNSA. The CDR3: CASSARDFSYEQYF.

CDR3 loop: CASSPFTGASYEQYF. V gene TRBV7-6 combines with J gene TRBJ2-7; lacking DNA, the TRBD1 call made by TCRdb goes unchecked. The CDR3 is 15 amino acids. CDR1 is SGHVS, CDR2 FNYEAQ, per germline.

This chain uses TRBV6-2 or TRBV6-3 with TRBJ2-5; TCRdb gives TRBD2 as the D gene, but with no DNA this cannot be confirmed. Germline V lookup: CDR1 MNHEY, CDR2 SVGEGT. The CDR3 is 13 amino acids. The CDR3 is CASSWTSEETQYF.

J is TRBJ1-1 and V is TRBV7-9; absent DNA, TCRdb's TRBD1 call cannot be checked. Germline V gene lookup returns CDR1 SEHNR and CDR2 FQNEAQ (reference sequence). This CDR3 has 15 amino acids. The chain's CDR3 is CASSSQQGESTEAFF.

The chain combines TRBV21-1 with TRBJ2-7; TCRdb's D call, TRBD1, is unchecked because there is no DNA. TRBV21-1 corresponds to a pseudogene. CDR3 size: 15 residues. The CDR3 protein is CASSKAPGTGNEQYF.

The chain couples TRBV18 to TRBJ2-7. Germline assignment: CDR1 KGHSH and CDR2 LQKENI. This CDR3 has 14 residues. CDR3 sequence: CASSPGPENYEQYF.

The chain has TRBV5-5 and TRBJ1-1; absent DNA, TCRdb's TRBD1 call cannot be checked. The germline V gene encodes CDR1 SGHKS and CDR2 YYEKEE (reference sequence). There are 15 residues in the CDR3. The CDR3 here is CASSALTGDGTEAFF.

V and J are TRBV7-8 and TRBJ1-5; with no DNA, the TCRdb D assignment of TRBD1 cannot be verified. The CDR3 runs to 15 residues. Per the germline V gene, CDR1 is SGHVS and CDR2 is FQNEAQ. The CDR3 here is CASSTRDREGQPQHF.

This chain links TRBV12-3 or TRBV12-4 with TRBJ2-7; the TRBD1 assignment by TCRdb is unverifiable without DNA. The CDR3 extends over 13 amino acids. The CDR3: CASSKAPDYEQYF.

The chain carries TRBV6-5 and TRBJ1-5; TCRdb returns TRBD1, unconfirmable since there is no DNA. In germline, CDR1 is MNHEY, CDR2 SVGAGI. This CDR3 region has 13 residues. CDR3 protein: CASRRDGNQPQHF.

CDR3 sequence: CASSRDFYEQYF. The rearrangement joins TRBV7-9 to TRBJ2-7. CDR1 is SEHNR, CDR2 FQNEAQ, per germline (reference sequence). CDR3 length equals 12 residues.

The V call is TRBV15, the J call TRBJ2-7; as DNA is missing, the TRBD2 call by TCRdb cannot be tested. The germline V gene encodes CDR1 LNHNV and CDR2 YYDKDF (reference sequence). CDR3 length: 16 residues. CDR3 region: CATSRERANSGAQQYF.